Presented here are 27 T cell receptor beta chains from one specimen sequenced in a study of T cell repertoires in cytomegalovirus infection. These receptors' targets are unknown. TCRdb reanalysed the reads using MiXCR and keeps one entry per CDR3 protein. The data contain roughly 500,000 distinct CDR3 sequences, 30% to 40% of them singletons. The sequenced sample was cultured PBMCs, obtained from culture after CMV antigen stimulation. These receptors all stem from a human donor in good health (CMV status not recorded). Some clones in this sample may be carry-over from other donors' samples.

Ten or more counts support this clonotype. For the CDR3, the DNA is TGTGCCAGCAGCGCCCAAGAGACCCAGTACTTC. Translation: CASSAQETQYF. The rearrangement uses TRBV7-2 and TRBJ2-5; D not resolved. Trimming left V 5 bases short and J 1 base short, with 2 bases between. The germline CDR1 and CDR2 sequences are SGHTA and FQGNSA. The CDR3 totals 11 residues.

This chain connects TRBV6-4 to TRBJ2-2; D is unclear. This CDR3 spans 15 amino acids. Germline V gene sequence: CDR1 MRHNA, CDR2 SNTAGT. Trimming removed 6 bases at V and 0 bases at J, with 11 bases between. CDR3: CASSPERSNTGELFF. CDR3 bases: TGTGCCAGCAGCCCCGAGAGGTCGAACACCGGGGAGCTGTTTTTT.

This clonotype was counted only a few times. The chain combines TRBV28 with TRBJ2-7; TRBD2 might be the D (5 bases). This CDR3 spans 13 amino acids. The germline V and J ends were trimmed by 7 bases and 3 bases, with 13 bases remaining between them. The germline CDR1 and CDR2 sequences are MDHEN and SYDVKM. The CDR3 is CASTPGGLYEQYF. The CDR3 DNA reads TGTGCCAGCACCCCGGGTGGACTCTACGAGCAGTACTTC.

This clonotype was detected only a few times. The chain uses TRBV20-1 and TRBJ1-4; weak D call: TRBD1 (5 bases). Germline CDR1 and CDR2: DFQATT and SNEGSKA (reference sequence). This CDR3 has 14 residues. V lost 1 base to trimming and J lost 6 bases, with 12 bases between them. The CDR3 protein is CSARGGVLDEKLFF. The CDR3 DNA is TGCAGTGCTAGAGGGGGGGTACTGGATGAAAAACTGTTTTTT.

The chain recombines TRBV7-2 with TRBJ2-5, with 7 bases lining up with TRBD2. Germline loops: CDR1 SGHTA, CDR2 FQGNSA. This CDR3 is 14 amino acids long. The V gene end was trimmed by 2 bases and the J gene end by 2 bases; junction bases not matched to a gene: 2. CDR3 in amino acids: CASSLMGGQETQYF. Here the CDR3 DNA reads TGTGCCAGCAGCTTAATGGGGGGGCAAGAGACCCAGTACTTC.

This CDR3 is CASRRTARDLDGEKLFF. The DNA for the CDR3 is TGTGCCAGCAGACGGACGGCTAGGGACCTAGATGGTGAAAAACTGTTTTTT. The chain combines TRBV7-8 with TRBJ1-4, with D maybe TRBD1 (5 bases). This CDR3 spans 17 amino acids. Trimming shortened V by 6 bases and J by 7 bases, and 24 bases separated the two germline ends. Germline V gene lookup returns CDR1 SGHVS and CDR2 FQNEAQ.

This clonotype occurred a few times. The rearrangement links TRBV6-1 to TRBJ2-7, with 11 bases that match TRBD2. The germline V gene encodes CDR1 MNHNS and CDR2 SASEGT. There are 17 residues in the CDR3. With 6 bases clipped from V and 4 bases from J, the junction kept 14 bases outside the gene matches. The CDR3 DNA sequence: TGTGCCAGCAGGCCCGGGACTAGCGGCTATAAGGCGTACGAGCAGTACTTC. It is translated as CASRPGTSGYKAYEQYF.

This clonotype was detected a few times. V is TRBV7-8 and J is TRBJ2-1, with TRBD2 matching 8 bases. The ends lost 5 bases at V and 9 bases at J; junction bases unmatched: 3. The CDR3 extends over 12 amino acids. Germline CDR1 SGHVS, CDR2 FQNEAQ. The CDR3 loop reads CASSKTSGEQFF. CDR3 DNA sequence: TGTGCCAGCAGCAAAACTAGCGGTGAGCAGTTCTTC.

This clonotype was observed a handful of times. The chain carries TRBV7-8 and TRBJ1-2, with TRBD1 as a possible D gene (5 bases). Trimming pared 5 bases from V and 7 bases from J, leaving 17 bases between. The CDR3 contains 14 residues. Germline V gives CDR1 SGHVS, CDR2 FQNEAQ. CDR3 in amino acids: CASSRDRYGSGYTF. For the CDR3, the DNA is TGTGCCAGCAGCCGGGACCGGTACGGGTCTGGCTACACCTTC.

This clonotype came up a few times. The chain has TRBV6-1 and TRBJ2-7; perhaps TRBD1 as D (6 bases). CDR3 size: 13 residues. CDR1 is MNHNS and CDR2 is SASEGT in the germline V gene. Trimming removed 6 bases at V and 5 bases at J, with 14 bases between. The CDR3 loop is CASRPTGPNEQYV. Here the CDR3 DNA reads TGTGCCAGCAGACCAACAGGGCCCAACGAGCAGTACGTC.

This clonotype was seen many times. The rearrangement joins TRBV11-3 to TRBJ1-1; tentatively, D is TRBD1 (5 bases). The V end was cut by 5 bases, the J end by 4 bases, with 14 bases between. Germline V gene data show CDR1 as SGHNT and CDR2 as YENEEA. The CDR3 spans 14 residues. CDR3 in DNA: TGTGCCAGCAGCAGTATGGGGGTTACCACTGAAGCTTTCTTT. Translation: CASSSMGVTTEAFF.

This clonotype has only a few counts. The chain is built from TRBV7-3 and TRBJ1-5, with D possibly being TRBD1 (5 bases). The CDR3 covers 13 residues. Per germline, CDR1 SGHTA and CDR2 FQGTGA. The V end lost 5 bases, the J end lost 6 bases, and 11 bases lay between the germline ends. The CDR3 nucleotides are TGTGCCAGCAGCAGCTCAGGGAGTCAGCCCCAGCATTTT. It encodes CASSSSGSQPQHF. Filled out from reference TRBV7-3 and TRBJ1-5, the complete variable domain reads GAGVSQTPSNKVTEKGKYVELRCDPISGHTALYWYRQSLGQGPEFLIYFQGTGAADDSGLPNDRFFAVRPEGSVSTLKIQRTERGDSAVYLCASSSSGSQPQHFGDGTRLSIL.

This clonotype was detected once. The chain is built from TRBV7-3 and TRBJ2-1; 16 bases match TRBD2. Germline CDR1 reads SGHTA; CDR2 reads FQGTGA. V lost 3 bases to trimming and J lost 5 bases; unmatched junction nucleotides: 13. The CDR3 runs to 20 residues. The CDR3 spells CASSLTGTSGRAILNNEQFF. CDR3 bases: TGTGCCAGCAGCTTGACCGGGACTAGCGGGAGGGCGATTCTTAACAATGAGCAGTTCTTC.

The chain combines TRBV7-8 with TRBJ1-2; D remains unclear. Looked up from germline, CDR1 is SGHVS and CDR2 is FQNEAQ. The V end lost 1 base, the J end lost 0 bases, and 9 bases lay between the germline ends. The CDR3 contains 15 residues. The DNA of the CDR3 is TGTGCCAGCAGCTTAGTCGGCGAAGCTAACTATGGCTACACCTTC. Translating it yields CASSLVGEANYGYTF.

The chain joins TRBV20-1 to TRBJ2-5; 8 positions match TRBD2. This CDR3 spans 12 amino acids. J was trimmed by 4 bases and V by 6 bases; bases with no gene match: 4. The germline V gene encodes CDR1 DFQATT and CDR2 SNEGSKA (reference sequence). CDR3 bases: TGCAGTGCCACCGGGGGGGCAGAGACCCAGTACTTC. This codes for CSATGGAETQYF.

This clonotype was picked up a small number of times. The chain employs TRBV28 and TRBJ1-5; D is uncertain. Per the germline V gene, CDR1 is MDHEN and CDR2 is SYDVKM. The CDR3 has 16 amino acids. Deletions cut 6 bases from V and 1 base from J, with 16 bases between. As DNA, the CDR3 is TGTGCCAGCAGGGCCGTCGGGGTTGGCAGCAATCAGCCCCAGCATTTT. Its protein product is CASRAVGVGSNQPQHF. Full variable domain (missing parts from reference TRBV28 and TRBJ1-5): DVKVTQSSRYLVKRTGEKVFLECVQDMDHENMFWYRQDPGLGLRLIYFSYDVKMKEKGDIPEGYSVSREKKERFSLILESASTNQTSMYLCASRAVGVGSNQPQHFGDGTRLSIL.

This clonotype was picked up a small number of times. This sequence joins TRBV16 and TRBJ1-1, with TRBD1 as a possible D gene (5 bases). This CDR3 has 14 residues. CDR1 KGHSY and CDR2 FQNENV come from the germline V gene. Trimming shortened V by 4 bases and J by 6 bases, and 15 bases separated the two germline ends. Here the CDR3 DNA reads TGTGCCAGCAGCCTCGAAAGGGGAGGGTCTGAAGCTTTCTTT. The encoded protein is CASSLERGGSEAFF.

V gene TRBV4-1 combines with J gene TRBJ1-5, with D unclear. Germline V gene sequence: CDR1 MGHRA, CDR2 YSYEKL. This CDR3 region has 16 residues. V was clipped by 0 bases and J by 1 base, with 10 bases between them. This chain's CDR3 is CASSQEIALSNQPQHF. The CDR3 nucleotides are TGCGCCAGCAGCCAAGAAATAGCTTTGAGCAATCAGCCCCAGCATTTT.

V gene TRBV2 combines with J gene TRBJ2-5; 12 bases match TRBD2. Germline V gene data show CDR1 as SNHLY and CDR2 as FYNNEI. V was pared by 4 bases and J by 7 bases, with 7 bases of the junction left unmatched. The CDR3 covers 15 residues. CDR3 protein: CASSATSGSPGTQYF. The CDR3 DNA is TGTGCCAGCAGTGCGACTAGCGGGAGCCCGGGGACCCAGTACTTC.

This clonotype was detected a few times. This chain uses TRBV20-1 with TRBJ2-1, with TRBD2 as a possible D gene (6 bases). Germline CDR1 reads DFQATT; CDR2 reads SNEGSKA (reference sequence). The CDR3 is 15 residues long. V was pared by 3 bases and J by 1 base, with 13 bases between. In nucleotides, the CDR3 is TGCAGTGCTAGGGTTAGCGGAAAGTCCTACAATGAGCAGTTCTTC. This sequence encodes CSARVSGKSYNEQFF.

This chain links TRBV4-3 with TRBJ2-7; 9 bases agree with TRBD1. Trimming cost V 3 bases and J 4 bases; bases outside gene matches: 7. This CDR3 spans 15 amino acids. Per germline, CDR1 LGHNA and CDR2 YSLEER. CDR3 loop: CASSHSGQGWYEQYF. CDR3 bases: TGCGCCAGCAGCCACTCCGGACAGGGGTGGTACGAGCAGTACTTC.

This clonotype was seen a few times. This chain links TRBV7-2 with TRBJ2-7; D gene uncertain. Germline V gene lookup returns CDR1 SGHTA and CDR2 FQGNSA. The germline V and J ends were trimmed by 3 bases and 3 bases, with 15 bases remaining between them. The CDR3 is made up of 15 amino acids. The CDR3 loop is CASSFSGAEYYEQYV. CDR3 nucleotides: TGTGCCAGCAGCTTTTCCGGCGCCGAATACTACGAGCAGTACGTC.

This clonotype has just a few counts. The rearrangement joins TRBV20-1 to TRBJ2-4, with D perhaps being TRBD1 or TRBD2 (5 bases each). Per the germline V gene, CDR1 is DFQATT and CDR2 is SNEGSKA (reference sequence). The CDR3 loop spans 11 amino acids. Trimming stripped 7 bases from V and 5 bases from J, with 9 bases between. CDR3 sequence: CSVGTQNIQYF. CDR3 sequence (DNA): TGCAGTGTCGGGACCCAAAACATTCAGTACTTC.

In its sample, this clonotype was seen a few times. The chain joins TRBV2 to TRBJ1-2, with D possibly being TRBD1 (5 bases). V gave up 7 bases and J gave up 4 bases, with 13 bases separating them. The CDR3 spans 13 residues. CDR1 and CDR2 (germline): SNHLY, FYNNEI. The CDR3 nucleotides are TGTGCCAGCACTCTCCGTGGGGCCTATGGCTACACCTTC. As protein: CASTLRGAYGYTF.

This clonotype was detected only once. The J gene is TRBJ1-1, the V gene TRBV19; no clear D gene. Deletions cut 4 bases from V and 9 bases from J, with 18 bases between. This CDR3 is 14 amino acids long. Germline lookup yields CDR1 LNHDA and CDR2 SQIVND (reference sequence). The CDR3: CASSTAGVEKKAFF. The CDR3 coding sequence is TGTGCCAGTAGTACCGCCGGGGTAGAGAAGAAAGCTTTCTTT.

For this clonotype: One junction end disagrees with the germline gene, perhaps due to a read error. This CDR3 reads CARSPDWISYNEQFF. The DNA for the CDR3 is TGTGCCCGCAGCCCGGACTGGATCTCCTACAATGAGCAGTTCTTC. V gene TRBV7-2 combines with J gene TRBJ2-1, with a possible D match to TRBD2 (5 bases). The CDR3 length is 15 residues. Germline-derived CDR1 and CDR2 are SGHTA and FQGNSA.

V usage is TRBV19 and J usage is TRBJ1-6; TRBD1 is a possible D gene (5 bases). CDR1 is LNHDA, CDR2 SQIVND, per germline (reference sequence). The CDR3 consists of 18 residues. V was pared by 4 bases and J by 8 bases, with 24 bases between. Written as DNA, the CDR3 is TGTGCCAGTAGTAGTCGGGGGGAATCCCGCCCGGGAGATTCACCCCTCCACTTT. This codes for CASSSRGESRPGDSPLHF.